What follows describes a single T cell receptor (beta chain). The antigen is undetermined. In replicate PCRs of sorted subsets, roughly 200 ng DNA, approximately 30,000 T cell genomes, was used. Using immunoSEQ multiplex PCR, the repertoire was profiled, and TCRdb retains in-frame clones only, with some absent. This sample yields about 600,000 clones, of which about 97% are seen a single time; around 0.058% belongs to the top ten. The sample belongs to a study of shared clonotypes between healthy human individuals. The germline CDR1 and CDR2 sequences are SQVTM and ANQGSEA. There are 12 residues in the CDR3. Regarding the study as a whole: Shared clonotypes across all four donors exceeded non-shared ones in generation probability. Richness estimates generally favored naive over memory subsets. Represented diversity (both genetic and exposure-history) was limited by the small number of donors.

The TCR was taken from a woman in her thirties in good health. The rearrangement uses TRBV29-1 and TRBJ2-5; D ambiguous. Near its end, the DNA agrees better with TRBJ2-7, so the J call may be wrong. Sequencing was performed on naive CD4+ T cells sorted from blood. Subset given: CD45RA+ positively selected. CDR3 protein: CSVGGGSYEQYF. The CDR3 DNA reads as TGCAGCGTTGGAGGCGGATCCTACGAGCAGTACTTC.